The 12 T cell receptor beta chains presented below share a single source sample, sequenced in a study of regulatory T cells in long-lasting Graves disease (dated by TCRdb to 2020 to 2022). Library preparation was by multiplex PCR. Reads for this sample came from an Illumina HiSeq 4000. TCR beta libraries were built with iRepertoire HTBI primers and Arm-PCR amplification of CDR3 regions. TCRdb redid the processing of the public reads, applying fastp at Q25 and MiXCR, and retained in-frame beta chains. Under each unique CDR3 protein, matching rows form one entry showing the most common genes and DNA. This sample gives some 600,000 distinct CDR3 sequences in total; about 16% of them show up just once. Jointly, the top ten make up around 11% of the sample. The time point label, as the study defines it: newly diagnosed GD, antithyroid drugs for less than 3 months. For both TCR sequencing and RNA sequencing, RNA was extracted from PBMCs using TRIzol.

The data also belong to a second study, concerning T cells in Graves' hyperthyroidism and ophthalmopathy.

The sequenced sample was peripheral blood mononuclear cells (PBMCs), obtained at new diagnosis, from a patient treated with antithyroid drugs. These receptors originate from a man between 18 and 35 years old with Graves disease. Donor details come from another sample of the same person, matched by shared clones.

In its sample, this clonotype was seen a few times. The gene calls are TRBV10-2 and TRBJ2-3, with 10 bases fitting TRBD2. The CDR3 sequence is 15 residues long. V was pared by 3 bases and J by 5 bases, with 5 bases of the junction left unmatched. Germline CDR1 is WSHSY and CDR2 is SAAADI. This CDR3 is CASSEIAGGKDTQYF. The CDR3 bases are TGCGCCAGCAGTGAAATAGCGGGAGGAAAAGATACGCAGTATTTT.

CDR3 sequence (DNA): TGTGCCAGCAGCCAAGATCCAGGACGGGGGGCTTGGCAGCCCCAGCATTTT. Translation: CASSQDPGRGAWQPQHF. The chain carries TRBV3-1 and TRBJ1-5, with a weak D call TRBD1 (6 bases). The CDR3 consists of 17 residues. The ends were cut back, 0 bases at V and 7 bases at J, with 19 bases in the middle. CDR1 is LGHDT, CDR2 YNNKEL, per germline (reference sequence).

The rearrangement joins TRBV24-1 to TRBJ2-1; D remains ambiguous. This CDR3 is built from 11 residues. Trimming stripped 3 bases from V and 5 bases from J, with 1 base between. CDR1 and CDR2 from the germline V gene are KGHDR and SFDVKD. CDR3 in amino acids: CATSDHNEQFF. DNA for the CDR3: TGTGCCACCAGTGATCACAATGAGCAGTTCTTC.

As regards this clonotype: A much bigger clone sits one base away, suggesting this may be a read error. The V call is TRBV5-1, the J call TRBJ2-1; 8 bases line up with TRBD2. Trimming took 6 bases from V and 5 from J; bases not matched to a gene: 13. This CDR3 has 16 residues. Germline V gene sequence: CDR1 SGHRS, CDR2 YFSETQ. The CDR3 nucleotides read TGCGCCAGCATGAACGGGAGGGCCCCTGGCCACAATGAGCAGTTCTTC. Translation: CASMNGRAPGHNEQFF.

The CDR3, as DNA: TGTGCCAGCAGCAGGGGGCTTGAGCAGTACTTC. It codes for CASSRGLEQYF. The chain is built from TRBV6-2 or TRBV6-3 and TRBJ2-7, with TRBD1 matching 8 bases. There are 11 residues in the CDR3. The germline V gene encodes CDR1 MNHEY and CDR2 SVGEGT. The junction had 2 bases not matched to a gene; V was cut back by 6 bases and J by 7 bases.

A note on this clonotype: This may be a read error, as it is one base from a much larger clone. For the CDR3, the DNA is TGTGCCAGCGGGGGACTAGCGGGTTTCTCCTACGAGCAGTTCTTC. Its translation is CASGGLAGFSYEQFF. The J gene is TRBJ2-1, the V gene TRBV2; 12 bases align to TRBD2. With 8 bases clipped from V and 10 bases from J, the junction kept 12 bases outside the gene matches. The germline V gene encodes CDR1 SNHLY and CDR2 FYNNEI. The CDR3 is 15 amino acids.

The genes are TRBV6-6 and TRBJ1-1, with TRBD1 matching over 11 bases. The CDR3 runs 15 residues. Germline CDR1 and CDR2: MNHNY and SVGAGI (reference sequence). Germline trimming cut 0 bases from V and 3 bases from J; bases unmatched to any gene: 0. CDR3 nucleotide sequence: TGTGCCAGCAGTTACTCGGGACAGGGGGACACTGAAGCTTTCTTT. Encoded protein: CASSYSGQGDTEAFF.

In its sample, this clonotype was seen a few times. V gene TRBV10-3 combines with J gene TRBJ2-7, with D perhaps matching TRBD2 (5 bases). V was pared by 1 base and J by 2 bases, with 6 bases between. The CDR3 runs 13 residues. Germline CDR1 ENHRY, CDR2 SYGVKD. The CDR3: CAISEWRTYEQYF. Written as DNA, the CDR3 is TGTGCCATCAGTGAGTGGAGGACCTACGAGCAGTACTTC.

This clonotype was found once. A much larger clone lies a single base off, so this may be a read error. This chain joins TRBV2 and TRBJ2-7; D may be TRBD1 (5 bases). This CDR3 has 13 amino acids. Trimming removed 4 bases at V and 3 bases at J, with 10 bases between. Per germline, CDR1 SNHLY and CDR2 FYNNEI. The CDR3 coding sequence is TGTGCCAGCAGTGGGGGCAACTACTACGAGCAGTACTTC. Residues: CASSGGNYYEQYF. The variable domain in full, completed from reference TRBV2 and TRBJ2-7, reads EPEVTQTPSHQVTQMGQEVILRCVPISNHLYFYWYRQILGQKVEFLVSFYNNEISEKSEIFDDQFSVERPDGSNFTLKIRSTKLEDSAMYFCASSGGNYYEQYFGPGTRLTVT.

The chain uses TRBV10-3 and TRBJ2-3; TRBD2 might be the D (7 bases). V was pared by 5 bases and J by 0 bases, with 21 bases between. Germline V gene lookup returns CDR1 ENHRY and CDR2 SYGVKD. The CDR3 has 18 amino acids. CDR3 in DNA: TGTGCCATCAGTAAGACTAGCAGGGGATTACCTAGCACAGATACGCAGTATTTT. It encodes CAISKTSRGLPSTDTQYF.

This clonotype was observed many times. CDR3 bases: TGCGCCAGCAGCGTTGGGGTTGGGACAGATACGCAGTATTTT. Translating gives CASSVGVGTDTQYF. This chain connects TRBV5-1 to TRBJ2-3, with unresolved D. The germline V and J ends were trimmed by 4 bases and 3 bases, with 12 bases remaining between them. Germline V CDR1 and CDR2: SGHRS, YFSETQ. There are 14 residues in the CDR3.

Many counts were recorded for this clonotype. The rearrangement joins TRBV6-2 or TRBV6-3 to TRBJ2-7; the match to TRBD1 covers 7 bases. V shed 0 bases and J 3 bases; nucleotides not matched to a gene: 5. This CDR3 is built from 15 residues. From germline, CDR1 is MNHEY and CDR2 SVGEGT. In DNA, the CDR3 is TGTGCCAGCAGTTACTCAAGGGGGCTAGGCTACGAGCAGTACTTC. Its translation: CASSYSRGLGYEQYF.